Presented here are 3 T cell receptor beta chains from one specimen sequenced in a study of a mutant IDH1 vaccine in newly diagnosed glioma. Stated time point: week 11, during vaccination. Vaccinated patients received 300 ug of mutant IDH1 20-mer peptide per dose, with topical imiquimod. TCRdb keeps only in-frame clones here, not all; method: immunoSEQ multiplex PCR. Counted here are 100,000 to 150,000 clones, 80% occurring once; the ten biggest clones make up about 5.5%. Their recognized antigens are unknown. This material consisted of PBMCs, taken from a glioma patient whose treatment included an IDH1 peptide vaccine. Receptor source: a man aged 40-50 years with glioma.

This clone has just one count. V and J are TRBV2 and TRBJ1-1; 7 bases are a match to TRBD1. Trimming removed 9 bases from V and 0 bases from J; junction bases left unmatched: 7. CDR1 is SNHLY, CDR2 FYNNEI, per germline. The CDR3 runs 14 residues. The CDR3 nucleotides are TGTGCCAGTCTAGGGGACAGCCTGAACACTGAAGCTTTCTTT. Protein product: CASLGDSLNTEAFF.

The rearrangement uses TRBV7-3 and TRBJ2-5; unclear D gene. There are 13 residues in the CDR3. Germline CDR1 SGHTA, CDR2 FQGTGA. Trimming removed 2 bases at V and 5 bases at J, with 9 bases between. The CDR3 DNA reads as TGTGCCAGCAGCTTAGTGGCAGAGGAGACCCAGTACTTC. This translates into CASSLVAEETQYF.

This chain connects TRBV2 to TRBJ2-3; no reliable D call. V was cut by 8 bases and J by 3 bases, with 9 bases left in between. The CDR3 length is 12 residues. In germline, CDR1 is SNHLY, CDR2 FYNNEI. CDR3 DNA sequence: TGTGCCAGCCGCGAAAGGACAGATACGCAGTATTTT. Its translation: CASRERTDTQYF. The whole variable domain, remainder taken from reference TRBV2 and TRBJ2-3, is EPEVTQTPSHQVTQMGQEVILRCVPISNHLYFYWYRQILGQKVEFLVSFYNNEISEKSEIFDDQFSVERPDGSNFTLKIRSTKLEDSAMYFCASRERTDTQYFGPGTRLTVL.